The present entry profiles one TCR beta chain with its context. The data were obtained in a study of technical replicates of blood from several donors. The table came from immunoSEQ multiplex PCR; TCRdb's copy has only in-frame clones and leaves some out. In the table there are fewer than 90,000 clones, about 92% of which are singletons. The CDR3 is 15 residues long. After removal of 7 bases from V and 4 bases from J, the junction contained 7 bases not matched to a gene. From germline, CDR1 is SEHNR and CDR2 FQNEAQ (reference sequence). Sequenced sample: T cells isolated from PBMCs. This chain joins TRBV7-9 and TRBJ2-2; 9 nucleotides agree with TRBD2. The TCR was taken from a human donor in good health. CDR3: CASTIAGESTGELFF. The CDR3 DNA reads TGTGCCAGCACCATAGCGGGAGAGTCCACCGGGGAGCTGTTTTTT.